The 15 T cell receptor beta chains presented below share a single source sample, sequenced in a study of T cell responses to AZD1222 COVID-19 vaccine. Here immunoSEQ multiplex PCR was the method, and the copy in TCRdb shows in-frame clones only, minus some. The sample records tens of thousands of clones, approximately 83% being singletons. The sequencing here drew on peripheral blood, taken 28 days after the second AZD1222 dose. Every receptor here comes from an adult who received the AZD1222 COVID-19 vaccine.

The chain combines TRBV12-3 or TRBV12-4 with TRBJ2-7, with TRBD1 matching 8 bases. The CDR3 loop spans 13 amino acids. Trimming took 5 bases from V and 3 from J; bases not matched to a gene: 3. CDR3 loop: CASSRTGSYEQYF. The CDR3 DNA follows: TGTGCCAGCAGTAGGACAGGGAGCTACGAGCAGTACTTC.

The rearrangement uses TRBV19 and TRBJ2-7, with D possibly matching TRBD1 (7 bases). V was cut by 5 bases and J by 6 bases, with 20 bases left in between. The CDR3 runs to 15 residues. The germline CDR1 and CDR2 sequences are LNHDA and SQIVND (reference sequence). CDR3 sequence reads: CASSPGGGRSLEQYF. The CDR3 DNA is TGTGCCAGTAGTCCCGGAGGGGGCCGTAGTCTCGAGCAGTACTTC.

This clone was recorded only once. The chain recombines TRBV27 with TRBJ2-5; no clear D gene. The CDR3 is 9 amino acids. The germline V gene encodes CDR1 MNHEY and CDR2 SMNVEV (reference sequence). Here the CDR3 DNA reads TGTGCACCACAAGAGACCCAGTACTTC. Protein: CAPQETQYF.

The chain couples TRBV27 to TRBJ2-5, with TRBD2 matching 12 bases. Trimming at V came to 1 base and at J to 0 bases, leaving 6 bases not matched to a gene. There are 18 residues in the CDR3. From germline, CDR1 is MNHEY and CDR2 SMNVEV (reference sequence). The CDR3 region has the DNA TGTGCCAGCAGTTTATTGGCTAGCGGGGGGGTAGACCAAGAGACCCAGTACTTC. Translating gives CASSLLASGGVDQETQYF.

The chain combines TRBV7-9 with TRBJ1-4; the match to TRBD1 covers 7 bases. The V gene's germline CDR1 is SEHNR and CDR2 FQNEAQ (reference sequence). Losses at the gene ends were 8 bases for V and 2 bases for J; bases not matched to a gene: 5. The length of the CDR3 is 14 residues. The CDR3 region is CASGRGATNEKLFF. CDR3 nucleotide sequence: TGTGCCAGCGGCAGGGGGGCTACTAATGAAAAACTGTTTTTT.

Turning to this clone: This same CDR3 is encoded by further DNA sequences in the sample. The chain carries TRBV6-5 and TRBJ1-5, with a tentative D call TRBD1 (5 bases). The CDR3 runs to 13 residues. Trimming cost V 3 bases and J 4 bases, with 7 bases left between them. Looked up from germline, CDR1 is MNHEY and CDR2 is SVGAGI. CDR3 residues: CASSYGGNQPQHF. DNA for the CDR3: TGTGCCAGCAGTTATGGGGGGAATCAGCCCCAGCATTTT.

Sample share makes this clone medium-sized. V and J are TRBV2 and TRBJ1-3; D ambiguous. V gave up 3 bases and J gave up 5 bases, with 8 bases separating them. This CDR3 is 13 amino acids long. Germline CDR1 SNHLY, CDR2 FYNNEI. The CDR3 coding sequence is TGTGCCAGCAGTGAGGGTGTGAGAAACACCATATATTTT. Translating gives CASSEGVRNTIYF.

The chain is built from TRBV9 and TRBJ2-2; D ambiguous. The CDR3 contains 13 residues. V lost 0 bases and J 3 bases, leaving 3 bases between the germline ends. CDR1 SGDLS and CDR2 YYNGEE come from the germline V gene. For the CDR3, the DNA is TGTGCCAGCAGCGTAGACTACACCGGGGAGCTGTTTTTT. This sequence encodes CASSVDYTGELFF.

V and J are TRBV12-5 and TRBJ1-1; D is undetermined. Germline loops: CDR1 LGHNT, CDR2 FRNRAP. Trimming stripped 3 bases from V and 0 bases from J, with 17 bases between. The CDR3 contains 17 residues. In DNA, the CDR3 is TGTGCTAGTGGTTTAGGGTTAGCGACCAAGGTGAACACTGAAGCTTTCTTT. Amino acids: CASGLGLATKVNTEAFF.

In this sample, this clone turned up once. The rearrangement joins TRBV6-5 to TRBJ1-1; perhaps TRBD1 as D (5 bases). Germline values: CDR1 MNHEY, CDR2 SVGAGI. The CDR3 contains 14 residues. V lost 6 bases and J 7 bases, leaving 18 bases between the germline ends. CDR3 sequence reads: CASRRKGPIGEAFF. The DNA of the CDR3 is TGTGCCAGCAGACGGAAGGGGCCCATAGGTGAAGCTTTCTTT.

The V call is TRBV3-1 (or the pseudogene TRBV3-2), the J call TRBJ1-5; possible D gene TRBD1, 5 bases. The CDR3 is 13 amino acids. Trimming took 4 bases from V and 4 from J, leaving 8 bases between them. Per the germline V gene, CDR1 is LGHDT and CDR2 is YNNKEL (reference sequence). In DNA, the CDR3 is TGTGCCAGCAGCCGACAGAGAAATCAGCCCCAGCATTTT. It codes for CASSRQRNQPQHF.

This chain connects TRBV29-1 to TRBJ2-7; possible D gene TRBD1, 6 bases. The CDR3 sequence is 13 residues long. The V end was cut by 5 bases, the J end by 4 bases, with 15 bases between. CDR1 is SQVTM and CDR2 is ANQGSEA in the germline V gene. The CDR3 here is CSVLRDNGYEQYF. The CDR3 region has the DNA TGCAGCGTTCTACGGGACAATGGGTACGAGCAGTACTTC.

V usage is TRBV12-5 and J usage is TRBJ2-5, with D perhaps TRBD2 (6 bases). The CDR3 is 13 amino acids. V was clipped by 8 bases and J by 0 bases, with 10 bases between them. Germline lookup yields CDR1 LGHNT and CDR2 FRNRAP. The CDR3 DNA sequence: TGTGCTAGTTTAGGGAGGAACCAAGAGACCCAGTACTTC. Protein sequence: CASLGRNQETQYF. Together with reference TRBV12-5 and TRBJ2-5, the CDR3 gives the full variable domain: DARVTQTPRHKVTEMGQEVTMRCQPILGHNTVFWYRQTMMQGLELLAYFRNRAPLDDSGMPKDRFSAEMPDATLATLKIQPSEPRDSAVYFCASLGRNQETQYFGPGTRLLVL.

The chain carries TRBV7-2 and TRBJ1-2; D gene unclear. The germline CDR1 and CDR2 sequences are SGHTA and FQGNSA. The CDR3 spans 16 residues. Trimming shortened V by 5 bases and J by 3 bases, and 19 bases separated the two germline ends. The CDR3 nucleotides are TGTGCCAGCAGCCCTTCTTTCGGTGGCGGTCACTATGGCTACACCTTC. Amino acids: CASSPSFGGGHYGYTF.

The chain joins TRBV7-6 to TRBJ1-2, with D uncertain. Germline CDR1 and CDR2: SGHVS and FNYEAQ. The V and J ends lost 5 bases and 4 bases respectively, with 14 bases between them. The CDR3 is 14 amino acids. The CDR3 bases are TGTGCCAGCAGCCCGGCCGGAGGGTTCTATGGCTACACCTTC. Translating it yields CASSPAGGFYGYTF. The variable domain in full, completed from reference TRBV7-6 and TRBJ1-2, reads GAGVSQSPRYKVTKRGQDVALRCDPISGHVSLYWYRQALGQGPEFLTYFNYEAQQDKSGLPNDRFSAERPEGSISTLTIQRTEQRDSAMYRCASSPAGGFYGYTFGSGTRLTVV.